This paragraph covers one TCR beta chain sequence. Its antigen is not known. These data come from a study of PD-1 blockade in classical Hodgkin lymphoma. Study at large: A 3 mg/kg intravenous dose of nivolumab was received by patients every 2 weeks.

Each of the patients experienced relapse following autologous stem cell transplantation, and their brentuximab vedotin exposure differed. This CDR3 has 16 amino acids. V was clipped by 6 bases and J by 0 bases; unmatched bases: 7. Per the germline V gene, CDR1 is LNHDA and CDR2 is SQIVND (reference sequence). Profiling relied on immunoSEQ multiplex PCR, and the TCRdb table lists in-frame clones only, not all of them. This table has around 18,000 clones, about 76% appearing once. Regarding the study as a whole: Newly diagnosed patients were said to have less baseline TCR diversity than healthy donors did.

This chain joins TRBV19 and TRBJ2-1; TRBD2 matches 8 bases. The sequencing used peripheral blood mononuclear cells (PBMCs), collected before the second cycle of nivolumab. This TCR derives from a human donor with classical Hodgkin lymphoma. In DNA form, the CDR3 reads TGTGCCAGTAGCACAATAGCGGGGAGCTCCTACAATGAGCAGTTCTTC. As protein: CASSTIAGSSYNEQFF. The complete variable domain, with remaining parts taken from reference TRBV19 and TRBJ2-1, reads DGGITQSPKYLFRKEGQNVTLSCEQNLNHDAMYWYRQDPGQGLRLIYYSQIVNDFQKGDIAEGYSVSREKKESFPLTVTSAQKNPTAFYLCASSTIAGSSYNEQFFGPGTRLTVL.